These 3 T cell receptor beta chains share one sample of origin, sequenced in a study of regulatory T cells in long-lasting Graves disease. Both iRepertoire HTBI primers and Arm-PCR of CDR3 regions were used to build the TCR beta libraries. MiXCR, run by TCRdb on the multiplex PCR reads, gives a single entry per CDR3 protein. The data hold hundreds of thousands of distinct CDR3 sequences, with around 32% observed a single time. This sample's time point: persistent/refractory GD, antithyroid drugs over 5 years with positive TRAb. PBMC RNA was the source of the TCR library. This material consisted of peripheral blood mononuclear cells (PBMCs), taken when the disease was refractory, from a patient treated with antithyroid drugs. The origin of the receptors is a female donor with Graves disease.

The chain recombines TRBV5-1 with TRBJ1-1, with D tentatively TRBD1 (5 bases). This CDR3 is 15 amino acids long. V was shortened by 0 bases and J by 1 base, with 10 bases between the two germline ends. Germline V gene lookup returns CDR1 SGHRS and CDR2 YFSETQ. The CDR3 DNA reads as TGCGCCAGCAGCTTGGAGGCCAGGGCGAACACTGAAGCTTTCTTT. This sequence encodes CASSLEARANTEAFF.

This clonotype was observed at least ten times. The chain combines TRBV12-3 or TRBV12-4 with TRBJ1-2; the match to TRBD1 covers 9 bases. The V gene end was trimmed by 5 bases and the J gene end by 4 bases; junction bases not matched to a gene: 2. This CDR3 spans 13 amino acids. CDR3 residues: CASSRTGAYGYTF. For the CDR3, the DNA is TGTGCCAGCAGTAGGACAGGGGCCTATGGCTACACCTTC.

The rearrangement joins TRBV27 to TRBJ2-7; TRBD1 matches at 7 bases. With 3 bases clipped from V and 1 base from J, the junction kept 6 bases outside the gene matches. The CDR3 runs to 15 residues. CDR1 is MNHEY and CDR2 is SMNVEV in the germline V gene (reference sequence). The CDR3 spells CASSFGDSSSYEQYF. The CDR3 bases are TGTGCCAGCAGTTTTGGGGACAGTTCGTCCTACGAGCAGTACTTC.